The 17 T cell receptor beta chains reported below all come from one sample, sequenced in a study of identical twins. TCRdb redid the calling of the 5' RACE reads with MiXCR, one entry per CDR3 protein. This table has 500,000 to 700,000 distinct CDR3 sequences, around 7.4% appearing once. These data were also filed under a second study, of yellow fever vaccine responses in identical twins.

The sequenced sample was PBMCs. Every receptor here comes from a woman between 18 and 30 years old in good health.

A few counts support this clonotype. This rearrangement joins TRBV28 to TRBJ1-6; no definite D call. Trimming took 2 bases from V and 1 from J, leaving 6 bases between them. The CDR3 totals 15 residues. Germline CDR1 MDHEN, CDR2 SYDVKM. CDR3 in DNA: TGTGCCAGCAGTTTAGGACGGTCCTATAATTCACCCCTCCACTTT. Translating it yields CASSLGRSYNSPLHF.

In its sample, this clonotype was seen a few times. This chain joins TRBV3-1 and TRBJ2-1, with D hard to call. The CDR3 is made up of 15 amino acids. The germline V gene encodes CDR1 LGHDT and CDR2 YNNKEL (reference sequence). The V end lost 0 bases, the J end lost 2 bases, and 8 bases lay between the germline ends. CDR3 sequence reads: CASSQDLGPYNEQFF. The CDR3 region has the DNA TGTGCCAGCAGCCAAGATTTGGGCCCCTACAATGAGCAGTTCTTC.

This clonotype has ten or more counts. The V call is TRBV20-1, the J call TRBJ2-5; the D gene is possibly TRBD2 (7 bases). The CDR3 runs 14 residues. The V end was cut by 6 bases, the J end by 5 bases, with 19 bases between. Germline lookup yields CDR1 DFQATT and CDR2 SNEGSKA (reference sequence). CDR3 sequence reads: CSAPRWGGVETQYF. In DNA form, the CDR3 reads TGCAGTGCCCCTAGATGGGGGGGCGTGGAGACCCAGTACTTC.

This clonotype turned up a few times. V gene TRBV29-1 combines with J gene TRBJ2-1; the D call may be TRBD1 or TRBD2 (6 bases each). Deletions cut 3 bases from V and 3 bases from J, with 12 bases between. CDR1 is SQVTM and CDR2 is ANQGSEA in the germline V gene. CDR3 length: 14 amino acids. The CDR3 region has the DNA TGCAGCGTTGACGGTAGGGGGGTCTACAATGAGCAGTTCTTC. It specifies CSVDGRGVYNEQFF.

In its sample, this clonotype was seen a few times. The V call is TRBV20-1, the J call TRBJ2-5; tentatively, D is TRBD1 or TRBD2 (5 bases each). The CDR3 has 13 amino acids. V lost 1 base, J lost 5 bases, and 11 bases lay in between. CDR1 is DFQATT, CDR2 SNEGSKA, per germline (reference sequence). The DNA for the CDR3 is TGCAGTGCTAGAGGGGACCCCCGGGAGACCCAGTACTTC. This codes for CSARGDPRETQYF.

J is TRBJ1-2 and V is TRBV27; TRBD1 agrees at 8 bases. The V and J ends lost 10 bases and 1 base, in that order; junction bases with no gene match: 20. The CDR3 runs to 18 residues. CDR1 and CDR2 (germline): MNHEY, SMNVEV (reference sequence). The CDR3 DNA reads TGTGCCACCTTCGGCATGGGACAGGACTTCCTCTTTAACTATGGCTACACCTTC. This gives the protein CATFGMGQDFLFNYGYTF.

This clonotype came up many times. This chain connects TRBV24-1 to TRBJ2-1; no definite D call. The CDR3 length is 13 residues. V lost 6 bases and J 5 bases, leaving 10 bases between the germline ends. Per the germline V gene, CDR1 is KGHDR and CDR2 is SFDVKD. CDR3 nucleotides: TGTGCCACCAGTAAAATCGATCACAATGAGCAGTTCTTC. Translated, it gives CATSKIDHNEQFF.

The chain is built from TRBV12-3 or TRBV12-4 and TRBJ2-7; 7 bases fit TRBD2. There are 14 residues in the CDR3. V gave up 4 bases and J gave up 3 bases; unmatched junction bases: 6. The CDR3 sequence: CASSSQAGYYEQYF. The DNA for the CDR3 is TGTGCCAGCAGTTCCCAAGCGGGATACTACGAGCAGTACTTC.

The rearrangement links TRBV6-1 to TRBJ2-1; 13 bases align to TRBD2. The V gene end was trimmed by 6 bases and the J gene end by 7 bases; junction bases not matched to a gene: 6. Germline CDR1 is MNHNS and CDR2 is SASEGT. The CDR3 consists of 15 residues. CDR3 in amino acids: CASRELAGGLNEQFF. In DNA form, the CDR3 reads TGTGCCAGCAGAGAACTAGCGGGGGGGCTGAATGAGCAGTTCTTC.

The chain has TRBV4-1 and TRBJ1-2, with no clear D. CDR3 length: 15 amino acids. Germline CDR1 is MGHRA and CDR2 is YSYEKL. V was pared by 3 bases and J by 4 bases, with 15 bases between. CDR3 sequence (DNA): TGCGCCAGCAGCCACAGCCGGGTCCTGGGCTATGGCTACACCTTC. It is translated as CASSHSRVLGYGYTF.

The chain has TRBV7-9 and TRBJ1-1; D remains ambiguous. The CDR3 spans 14 residues. Trimming took 2 bases from V and 6 from J, leaving 13 bases between them. Germline CDR1 and CDR2: SEHNR and FQNEAQ (reference sequence). CDR3 nucleotides: TGTGCCAGCAGCTTACCGTCCCCGAGGGCTGAAGCTTTCTTT. This encodes CASSLPSPRAEAFF.

The rearrangement uses TRBV2 and TRBJ1-4; tentatively, D is TRBD1 (6 bases). Trimming cost V 6 bases and J 0 bases, with 8 bases left between them. There are 14 residues in the CDR3. CDR1 and CDR2 (germline): SNHLY, FYNNEI. The CDR3 sequence: CASRGHPTNEKLFF. CDR3 nucleotide sequence: TGTGCCAGCAGGGGACACCCAACTAATGAAAAACTGTTTTTT.

This clonotype showed up many times. The V call is TRBV6-1, the J call TRBJ1-1, with 9 positions matching TRBD1. Germline assignment: CDR1 MNHNS and CDR2 SASEGT. With V trimmed by 6 bases and J by 5 bases, 4 bases remained unmatched. The CDR3 is 13 amino acids. The CDR3 sequence: CASRPTGGTEAFF. CDR3 sequence (DNA): TGTGCCAGCAGGCCGACAGGGGGGACTGAAGCTTTCTTT.

This clonotype was observed a few times. The chain joins TRBV29-1 to TRBJ2-7; D gene ambiguous. V was shortened by 0 bases and J by 0 bases, with 12 bases between the two germline ends. CDR1 is SQVTM, CDR2 ANQGSEA, per germline. CDR3 length: 15 residues. CDR3 in DNA: TGCAGCGTTGAAGAGCCAGCCACCCTCTCCTACGAGCAGTACTTC. This encodes CSVEEPATLSYEQYF.

This clonotype was picked up a small number of times. The chain has TRBV5-6 and TRBJ2-3; 12 bases are shared with TRBD1. Trimming removed 6 bases from V and 5 bases from J; junction bases left unmatched: 16. This CDR3 is 18 amino acids long. The V gene's germline CDR1 is SGHDT and CDR2 YYEEEE. In DNA form, the CDR3 reads TGTGCCAGCACCAGCTTCGACCGGGACAGGGGGCGCAAAGATACGCAGTATTTT. It yields the protein CASTSFDRDRGRKDTQYF.

The table lists this clonotype with many counts. V and J are TRBV12-3 or TRBV12-4 and TRBJ1-4, with 9 nucleotides matching TRBD1. This CDR3 is 15 amino acids long. Unmatched junction bases numbered 4, after V lost 6 bases and J lost 2 bases. For the CDR3, the DNA is TGTGCCAGCAGGCGACAGGGGGGGACTAATGAAAAACTGTTTTTT. Translation gives CASRRQGGTNEKLFF.

This clonotype was detected only a few times. The chain has TRBV7-2 and TRBJ2-1, with TRBD2 matching over 7 bases. Trimming took 4 bases from V and 3 from J; bases not matched to a gene: 6. CDR3 length: 15 residues. Germline lookup yields CDR1 SGHTA and CDR2 FQGNSA. The CDR3: CASSYGAGDYNEQFF. The CDR3 DNA sequence: TGTGCCAGCAGCTACGGGGCGGGAGACTACAATGAGCAGTTCTTC.